Listed below are T cell receptor beta chains from one sample, sequenced in a study of blood T cells in healthy people across ages. One entry per CDR3 protein results from TCRdb running MiXCR on the 5' RACE reads. The sample yields hundreds of thousands of distinct CDR3 sequences, 25% to 30% seen once. The sequencing input was blood. The receptors come from a woman aged 80 or over in good health. The CDR3 runs from the conserved cysteine through the conserved F or W. Fields, in order: CDR3 DNA, CDR3 protein, D gene, J gene, clone size, V gene. The D gene is left open where the match is weak. Some rows mark clone size as missing; the rest say once, few, many or name a class of expanded clone.

TGTGCCAGCAGCTGGCCCTCGACGGGGAACTATGGCTACACCTTC	CASSWPSTGNYGYTF	NA	TRBJ1-2	few	TRBV13
TGTGCCACCAGTGGAACAGGGGATCTAAATGAGCAGTTCTTC	CATSGTGDLNEQFF	TRBD1	TRBJ2-1	many	TRBV24-1
TGCGCCAGCAGCACGGGGACCGGGGGGTACCAAGAGACCCAGTACTTC	CASSTGTGGYQETQYF	TRBD2	TRBJ2-5	many	TRBV5-1
TGTGCCAGCAGCGAACAGGGAAGGCCCTACAATGAGCAGTTCTTC	CASSEQGRPYNEQFF	NA	TRBJ2-1	NA	TRBV7-2
TGTGCCAGCAGCTTAGACTCGGGGCACACTAATGAAAAACTGTTTTTT	CASSLDSGHTNEKLFF	NA	TRBJ1-4	NA	TRBV7-9
TGCAGCGTGGCTGGGGGGACCCCACCAGCGCCCGACTACAATGAGCAGTTCTTC	CSVAGGTPPAPDYNEQFF	NA	TRBJ2-1	NA	TRBV29-1
TGCAGTGCGGGCTTAAACCTGGGGGTACCATGGGAGTACTTC	CSAGLNLGVPWEYF	NA	TRBJ2-5	NA	TRBV20-1
TGTGCCAGCAGTCCCCCAAGCAATTCACCCCTCCACTTT	CASSPPSNSPLHF	NA	TRBJ1-6	many	TRBV27
TGCGCCAGCAGCGCTCAGGGACCCATGAACACTGAAGCTTTCTTT	CASSAQGPMNTEAFF	NA	TRBJ1-1	many	TRBV5-1
TGTGCCAGCAGCGCAGAACAGGGTTATGGTTCTTTGAACACTGAAGCTTTCTTT	CASSAEQGYGSLNTEAFF	NA	TRBJ1-1	NA	TRBV9
TGTGCCAGCAGCTCGGGGCCAGGGGGTCCTGATAATTCACCCCTCCACTTT	CASSSGPGGPDNSPLHF	TRBD1	TRBJ1-6	once	TRBV5-5
TGTGCCAGCAGCGTAGCGGGGGACACCGGATTCTACGAGCAGTACTTC	CASSVAGDTGFYEQYF	TRBD2	TRBJ2-7	NA	TRBV7-2
TGCGCCAGCAGAGGGCTTAAGGACAGGGTAACTTTCGACTATGGCTACACCTTC	CASRGLKDRVTFDYGYTF	TRBD1	TRBJ1-2	many	TRBV10-2
TGTGCCAGCAGCCCGGACAGATTAAACACCGGGGAGCTGTTTTTT	CASSPDRLNTGELFF	NA	TRBJ2-2	few	TRBV7-2
TGTGCCAGCAGTGAAGTCTCCGGGACTCCCAATGAGCAGTTCTTC	CASSEVSGTPNEQFF	NA	TRBJ2-1	many	TRBV6-1
TGCAGTGCTGTATCAACAGGGGTCTCCTACAATGAGCAGTTCTTC	CSAVSTGVSYNEQFF	TRBD1	TRBJ2-1	many	TRBV20-1
TGTGCCAGCAGTTTATCGACAGGGGTGGGGGAGACCCAGTACTTC	CASSLSTGVGETQYF	TRBD1	TRBJ2-5	many	TRBV27
TGTGCCAGCACCCGCGATGGACTAGTTATCCACGAGCAGTACTTC	CASTRDGLVIHEQYF	TRBD2	TRBJ2-7	many	TRBV2
TGTGCCAGCAGCCAAGATCTCCTGAACACCGGGGAGCTGTTTTTT	CASSQDLLNTGELFF	NA	TRBJ2-2	many	TRBV4-2
TGTGCCAGCGTACTGGGGGACACAAAAGCTTTCTTT	CASVLGDTKAFF	NA	TRBJ1-1	NA	TRBV6-6
TGCAGTGCTAGAGAAGGCGTAAGGGGGCAACGCGAGCAGTACTTC	CSAREGVRGQREQYF	TRBD1	TRBJ2-7	many	TRBV20-1
TGTGCCAGCAGCTTATCCTCTAGCGGGGTCAATGAGCAGTACTTC	CASSLSSSGVNEQYF	TRBD2	TRBJ2-7	NA	TRBV7-8
TGTGCCAGCAGTTTTTCCCTGGTGCAAGAGACCCAGTACTTC	CASSFSLVQETQYF	NA	TRBJ2-5	NA	TRBV27
TGTGCCAGCAGCCAAGATTACGGGGAAGGCTACACCTTC	CASSQDYGEGYTF	NA	TRBJ1-2	many	TRBV3-1
TGTGCCAGCAGGAAACTAGCGGGGGCAAACGAGCAGTACTTC	CASRKLAGANEQYF	TRBD2	TRBJ2-7	many	TRBV6-5
TGTGCCAGCAGTTACTGGGACAGCCCTGAAGCTTTCTTT	CASSYWDSPEAFF	TRBD1	TRBJ1-1	many	TRBV6-5
TGTGCCAGCAGCCCCGGGACAGTCGGCGAGCAGTACTTC	CASSPGTVGEQYF	TRBD1	TRBJ2-7	many	TRBV7-7
TGTGCCAGCAGCCGTCCGATGATTGGCTACACCTTC	CASSRPMIGYTF	NA	TRBJ1-2	many	TRBV5-6
TGTGCCAGCAGTGTACGCGGGGGAGGGGGGACCCAGTACTTC	CASSVRGGGGTQYF	NA	TRBJ2-5	many	TRBV6-1
TGCAGTGCTCAGAAGGTCACTGAAGCTTTCTTT	CSAQKVTEAFF	NA	TRBJ1-1	NA	TRBV20-1